The source of this T cell receptor (beta chain) is a study of beta chain features in type 1 diabetes. Study background: Age, gender, cell numbers and subset yield matched between patients and controls.

V was trimmed by 6 bases and J by 6 bases, leaving 9 bases between them. The CDR3 contains 12 residues. Germline V gives CDR1 MDHEN, CDR2 SYDVKM. Study-wide results and limits: Researchers report that Type 1 diabetes patients had moderately but significantly shorter TCRB CDR3s across all four CD4+ subsets.

One heparinised draw, averaging about 110 mL, was taken per donor. Sequenced material consisted of expressed TCRB transcripts (all of the isolated RNA was reverse transcribed). TCRdb keeps only in-frame clones here, not all; method: immunoSEQ multiplex PCR. The sample consists of under 50,000 clones, 66% of them appearing once. There are a few counts of this clone. The target antigen is unknown. The specimen sequenced was Tregs from blood. This sequence originates from a woman younger than 30 with type 1 diabetes. The rearrangement joins TRBV28 to TRBJ1-5, with no clear D. The CDR3 bases are TGTGCCAGCAGGACTACTGGTCAGCCCCAGCATTTT. Protein sequence: CASRTTGQPQHF.